Listed here are 14 T cell receptor beta chains from one sample, sequenced in a study of T cell repertoires in cytomegalovirus infection. One entry per CDR3 protein results from TCRdb running MiXCR on the reads. The sample has under 250,000 distinct CDR3 sequences; 9% to 15% are singletons. The sequencing input was PBMCs. These receptors all stem from a human donor in good health (CMV status not recorded). Some clones in this sample may be carry-over from other donors' samples.

In its sample, this clonotype was seen many times. The chain couples TRBV7-2 to TRBJ2-1; D call uncertain. Germline CDR1 and CDR2: SGHTA and FQGNSA. The CDR3 spans 14 residues. Trimming left V 1 base short and J 9 bases short, with 13 bases between. The CDR3 sequence: CASSLGGSLGEQFF. For the CDR3, the DNA is TGTGCCAGCAGCTTAGGGGGTAGCTTAGGTGAGCAGTTCTTC.

The J gene is TRBJ1-5, the V gene TRBV12-3 or TRBV12-4, with 8 bases that match TRBD1. Losses at the gene ends were 5 bases for V and 2 bases for J; bases not matched to a gene: 8. The CDR3 consists of 16 residues. CDR3 nucleotides: TGTGCCAGCAGTCCAGGGACAGGAGAACGCAATCAGCCCCAGCATTTT. Protein product: CASSPGTGERNQPQHF.

With regard to this clonotype: This may be a read error: a much more frequent sequence differs by one nucleotide. This chain links TRBV7-8 with TRBJ2-1; no firm D call. The CDR3 covers 14 residues. Germline lookup yields CDR1 SGHVS and CDR2 FQNEAQ. The V end was cut by 1 base, the J end by 13 bases, with 17 bases between. CDR3 residues: CASSLDGWWAYQFF. The CDR3 DNA reads TGTGCCAGCAGCTTAGACGGCTGGTGGGCATATCAGTTCTTC.

This clonotype was counted at least ten times. The genes are TRBV6-2 or TRBV6-3 and TRBJ2-1; D is possibly TRBD2 (7 bases). V gave up 7 bases and J gave up 1 base, with 14 bases separating them. Germline assignment: CDR1 MNHEY and CDR2 SVGEGT. CDR3 length: 15 residues. Here the CDR3 DNA reads TGTGCCAGCATCAAAGGGGGGGGTTCCTACAATGAGCAGTTCTTC. This translates into CASIKGGGSYNEQFF.

This clonotype was seen a few times. This rearrangement joins TRBV29-1 to TRBJ2-3, with D unclear. The germline CDR1 and CDR2 sequences are SQVTM and ANQGSEA. This CDR3 comprises 12 residues. The germline V and J ends were trimmed by 7 bases and 1 base, with 9 bases remaining between them. The CDR3 sequence is CSGSRGTDTQYF. The CDR3 region has the DNA TGCAGCGGTAGCCGGGGCACAGATACGCAGTATTTT.

This clonotype has at least ten counts. The chain uses TRBV7-2 and TRBJ1-1; 7 bases agree with TRBD1. Germline V lookup: CDR1 SGHTA, CDR2 FQGNSA. J was trimmed by 2 bases and V by 1 base; bases with no gene match: 4. This CDR3 contains 15 residues. The CDR3 sequence: CASSLEGTANTEAFF. CDR3 in DNA: TGTGCCAGCAGCTTAGAGGGGACAGCTAACACTGAAGCTTTCTTT.

As to this clonotype: This may arise from a read error, as a much more abundant clone is one base away. The V gene is TRBV18, the J gene TRBJ1-1; D remains ambiguous. This CDR3 spans 15 amino acids. Per germline, CDR1 KGHSH and CDR2 LQKENI. This CDR3 reads CASSASSLMNAEAFF. CDR3 nucleotide sequence: TGTGCCAGCTCTGCCAGCAGTTTGATGAACGCTGAAGCTTTCTTT.

The chain is built from TRBV7-2 and TRBJ1-3; the D is unclear. This CDR3 region has 14 residues. In germline, CDR1 is SGHTA, CDR2 FQGNSA. Trimming cost V 1 base and J 1 base, with 5 bases left between them. The CDR3 coding sequence is TGTGCCAGCAGCTTAGACAAGTCTGGAAACACCATATATTTT. This translates into CASSLDKSGNTIYF.

The genes are TRBV6-2 or TRBV6-3 and TRBJ1-1, with D maybe TRBD1 (5 bases). The germline V gene encodes CDR1 MNHEY and CDR2 SVGEGT. Trimming stripped 5 bases from V and 5 bases from J, with 24 bases between. This CDR3 comprises 17 residues. DNA for the CDR3: TGTGCCAGCAGTCCGGACACCGGGGCCCAACTGGGGACTGAAGCTTTCTTT. Translation gives CASSPDTGAQLGTEAFF.

The rearrangement links TRBV7-2 to TRBJ2-7; 7 bases match TRBD1. CDR3 length: 13 amino acids. The germline gives CDR1 SGHTA, CDR2 FQGNSA. Trimming removed 5 bases from V and 3 bases from J; junction bases left unmatched: 4. The CDR3: CASSMGQLYEQYF. CDR3 in DNA: TGTGCCAGCAGCATGGGACAGCTCTACGAGCAGTACTTC.

V and J are TRBV5-1 and TRBJ2-3, with TRBD1 identical over 8 bases. The germline V gene has CDR1 SGHRS and CDR2 YFSETQ. V lost 4 bases to trimming and J lost 4 bases; unmatched junction nucleotides: 5. This CDR3 is 14 amino acids long. The CDR3 here is CASSRTGGSDTQYF. The CDR3 nucleotides read TGCGCCAGCAGCCGAACAGGGGGTTCAGATACGCAGTATTTT.

The gene calls are TRBV14 and TRBJ2-7, with D maybe TRBD2 (5 bases). Looked up from germline, CDR1 is SGHDN and CDR2 is FVKESK. CDR3 length: 13 residues. V was clipped by 0 bases and J by 6 bases, with 9 bases between them. Here the CDR3 DNA reads TGTGCCAGCAGCCAAGATTTTGGGAGCGAGCAGTACTTC. This gives the protein CASSQDFGSEQYF.

This clonotype has only a few counts. The V and J genes are TRBV20-1 and TRBJ1-1; D not resolved. The length of the CDR3 is 13 residues. Germline V CDR1 and CDR2: DFQATT, SNEGSKA (reference sequence). Trimming stripped 1 base from V and 5 bases from J, with 11 bases between. The CDR3 protein is CSARGRPGTEAFF. The CDR3 region has the DNA TGCAGTGCTAGAGGGCGCCCTGGGACTGAAGCTTTCTTT.

There are many counts of this clonotype. The V and J genes are TRBV7-9 and TRBJ2-5; perhaps TRBD2 as D (6 bases). The V and J ends lost 10 bases and 2 bases respectively, with 14 bases between them. CDR3 size: 13 residues. Germline loops: CDR1 SEHNR, CDR2 FQNEAQ (reference sequence). The CDR3 DNA is TGTGCCACCGGAGGGACTGATCAAGAGACCCAGTACTTC. Encoded protein: CATGGTDQETQYF.